This TCR beta chain was retrieved from a study of cytomegalovirus exposure and HLA in healthy donors. The primer mix had 60 Vbeta and 13 Jbeta primers. Libraries were prepared by immunoSEQ multiplex PCR; TCRdb keeps only in-frame clonotypes and omits some of them. The data contain some 130,000 clones, roughly 80% of them singletons. Germline V gives CDR1 MDHEN, CDR2 SYDVKM. The ends lost 1 base at V and 0 bases at J; junction bases unmatched: 5. This CDR3 contains 17 residues. The chain joins TRBV28 to TRBJ2-1, with 8 bases fitting TRBD2. The receptor's source is a man aged 35-49 years in good health and CMV-seronegative. Input material: PBMCs. The CDR3 loop is CASSLSGGASSYNEQFF. CDR3 DNA: TGTGCCAGCAGTTTATCGGGGGGGGCAAGCTCCTACAATGAGCAGTTCTTC.